The 28 T cell receptor beta chains given below trace back to one sample, sequenced in a study of T cell repertoires in cytomegalovirus infection. MiXCR, run by TCRdb on the reads, gives a single entry per CDR3 protein. This sample has some 120,000 distinct CDR3 sequences, with about 32% found just once. The antigens for these receptors are not known. Material: CD8+ T cells from cultured PBMCs, obtained from culture after CMV antigen stimulation. The receptors derive from a human donor in good health (CMV status not recorded). Some clones in this sample may be carry-over from other donors' samples.

The chain links TRBV7-2 to TRBJ2-5, with 8 positions matching TRBD2. Germline CDR1 and CDR2: SGHTA and FQGNSA. The CDR3 consists of 15 residues. Trimming at V came to 5 bases and at J to 10 bases, leaving 15 bases not matched to a gene. The CDR3 loop reads CASSDPGGGHNDQYF. In nucleotides, the CDR3 is TGTGCCAGCAGCGACCCCGGGGGGGGCCATAATGACCAGTACTTC.

This sequence joins TRBV12-3 or TRBV12-4 and TRBJ2-1; D call uncertain. This CDR3 spans 14 amino acids. Between the trimmed V and J ends, which lost 3 bases and 5 bases, there was a span of 11 bases. The CDR3 nucleotides are TGTGCCAGCAGTTTTGGCCGGGCCAACAATGAGCAGTTCTTC. Its translation is CASSFGRANNEQFF.

The chain recombines TRBV4-1 with TRBJ1-1; D unclear. CDR1 is MGHRA, CDR2 YSYEKL, per germline. V dropped 0 bases and J dropped 11 bases, with 13 bases sitting between them. The CDR3 sequence is 13 residues long. This chain's CDR3 is CASSQEGFLGAFF. The CDR3 nucleotides are TGCGCCAGCAGCCAAGAAGGTTTCTTGGGGGCTTTCTTT.

This clonotype was counted at least ten times. The gene calls are TRBV12-3 or TRBV12-4 and TRBJ1-1; the D gene is possibly TRBD1 (6 bases). This CDR3 has 12 amino acids. V lost 6 bases and J 3 bases, leaving 8 bases between the germline ends. The CDR3 DNA is TGTGCCAGCAGATGGGGGCACACTGAAGCTTTCTTT. This encodes CASRWGHTEAFF.

The sample holds many counts of this clonotype. This chain uses TRBV7-8 with TRBJ2-7; a weak D match, TRBD2 (5 bases). V was trimmed by 1 base and J by 7 bases, leaving 11 bases between them. The CDR3 loop spans 13 amino acids. The germline V gene encodes CDR1 SGHVS and CDR2 FQNEAQ. The CDR3 spells CASSLVGGREQYF. CDR3 nucleotide sequence: TGTGCCAGCAGCTTAGTTGGCGGGCGTGAGCAGTACTTC.

This clonotype was seen a few times. This rearrangement joins TRBV11-2 to TRBJ2-7, with 9 bases that match TRBD1. The CDR3 totals 17 residues. Germline-derived CDR1 and CDR2 are SGHAT and FQNNGV. The V gene end was trimmed by 5 bases and the J gene end by 4 bases; junction bases not matched to a gene: 15. The CDR3 region is CASSGPGQGMREYEQYF. DNA for the CDR3: TGTGCCAGCAGCGGACCGGGACAGGGCATGCGGGAGTACGAGCAGTACTTC.

The rearrangement uses TRBV5-4 and TRBJ2-7; D unresolved. Germline V gene data show CDR1 as SGHNT and CDR2 as YYREEE (reference sequence). Trimming took 2 bases from V and 7 from J, leaving 10 bases between them. This CDR3 spans 12 amino acids. Here the CDR3 DNA reads TGTGCCAGCAGCTTCGGTACCGGGGAGCAGTACTTC. This sequence encodes CASSFGTGEQYF.

This clonotype was seen a few times. The chain couples TRBV7-3 to TRBJ2-7; 9 bases align to TRBD1. This CDR3 comprises 14 residues. Germline values: CDR1 SGHTA, CDR2 FQGTGA. With 5 bases clipped from V and 6 bases from J, the junction kept 8 bases outside the gene matches. The CDR3 is CASSPRTGEGEQYF. The CDR3 region has the DNA TGTGCCAGCAGCCCTAGGACAGGGGAAGGCGAGCAGTACTTC.

The V gene is TRBV7-8, the J gene TRBJ1-4, with D possibly TRBD1 on 5 matching bases. Deletions cut 3 bases from V and 5 bases from J, with 16 bases between. Per the germline V gene, CDR1 is SGHVS and CDR2 is FQNEAQ. CDR3 length: 16 residues. DNA for the CDR3: TGTGCCAGCAGCTTCGGGGGTCCGGGCTTAAATGAAAAACTGTTTTTT. Its protein is CASSFGGPGLNEKLFF.

This clonotype was counted ten times or more. V and J are TRBV7-9 and TRBJ1-1; TRBD1 is a possible D gene (5 bases). The CDR3 is 16 amino acids. Deletions cut 5 bases from V and 8 bases from J, with 24 bases between. Germline-derived CDR1 and CDR2 are SEHNR and FQNEAQ (reference sequence). The CDR3 nucleotides read TGTGCCAGCAGCCCCGCTAGGGGTCGAACGGGGGAGGAAGCTTTCTTT. This gives the protein CASSPARGRTGEEAFF.

This clonotype has only one observation. J is TRBJ1-4 and V is TRBV12-3 or TRBV12-4; D might be TRBD1 (5 bases). Trimming removed 6 bases at V and 8 bases at J, with 19 bases between. The CDR3 is 15 residues long. The CDR3 protein is CASSPSLGDGEKLFF. The CDR3 DNA sequence: TGTGCCAGCAGCCCATCTTTAGGGGATGGGGAAAAACTGTTTTTT.

The chain employs TRBV10-3 and TRBJ2-3, with 9 bases matching TRBD2. V dropped 2 bases and J dropped 5; count of bases not matched to a gene: 5. The CDR3 sequence is 15 residues long. CDR1 and CDR2 (germline): ENHRY, SYGVKD. The chain's CDR3 is CAISEGTSQVDTQYF. CDR3 in DNA: TGTGCCATCAGTGAGGGGACTAGCCAAGTAGATACGCAGTATTTT.

The chain recombines TRBV19 with TRBJ2-5, with D perhaps TRBD1 or TRBD2 (6 bases each). In germline, CDR1 is LNHDA, CDR2 SQIVND (reference sequence). V lost 3 bases to trimming and J lost 1 base, with 12 bases between them. This CDR3 has 15 residues. CDR3 amino acids: CASSMMGGLQETQYF. Written as DNA, the CDR3 is TGTGCCAGTAGTATGATGGGGGGCCTCCAAGAGACCCAGTACTTC.

The table lists this clonotype with a few counts. This rearrangement joins TRBV5-6 to TRBJ2-1; 7 positions match TRBD1. This CDR3 contains 14 residues. Germline-derived CDR1 and CDR2 are SGHDT and YYEEEE. The junction had 3 bases not matched to a gene; V was cut back by 4 bases and J by 2 bases. The CDR3 DNA follows: TGTGCCAGCAGCGACGGGACAGCCTACAATGAGCAGTTCTTC. Protein sequence: CASSDGTAYNEQFF.

The gene calls are TRBV7-9 and TRBJ2-7; D uncertain. This CDR3 has 14 amino acids. The germline CDR1 and CDR2 sequences are SEHNR and FQNEAQ (reference sequence). V dropped 1 base and J dropped 1 base, with 8 bases sitting between them. CDR3 amino acids: CASSLGVRSYEQYF. For the CDR3, the DNA is TGTGCCAGCAGCTTAGGAGTCCGATCCTACGAGCAGTACTTC.

In its sample, this clonotype was seen a few times. This chain uses TRBV4-1 with TRBJ2-7, with TRBD2 matching over 11 bases. This CDR3 spans 16 amino acids. V gave up 1 base and J gave up 1 base; unmatched junction bases: 3. Germline V gives CDR1 MGHRA, CDR2 YSYEKL. CDR3 sequence reads: CASSQGPSGGSYEQYF. The CDR3 nucleotides read TGCGCCAGCAGCCAAGGTCCTAGCGGGGGGTCCTACGAGCAGTACTTC.

This chain links TRBV7-8 with TRBJ1-1, with 7 bases lining up with TRBD1. Germline CDR1 SGHVS, CDR2 FQNEAQ. Trimming at V came to 8 bases and at J to 1 base, leaving 4 bases not matched to a gene. The CDR3 runs 13 residues. This chain's CDR3 is CASSGQPNTEAFF. CDR3 DNA sequence: TGTGCCAGCTCGGGACAGCCGAACACTGAAGCTTTCTTT.

This clonotype occurred many times. The rearrangement links TRBV4-1 to TRBJ1-6; D perhaps matches TRBD1 (6 bases). This CDR3 has 16 amino acids. Germline CDR1 reads MGHRA; CDR2 reads YSYEKL. V gave up 4 bases and J gave up 8 bases, with 18 bases separating them. The CDR3 DNA reads as TGCGCCAGCAGCCCCTCCGTAGCAGGGGCTGATTCACCCCTCCACTTT. Translating gives CASSPSVAGADSPLHF.

The V and J genes are TRBV6-4 and TRBJ2-2, with D possibly being TRBD2 (6 bases). V dropped 2 bases and J dropped 5 bases, with 9 bases sitting between them. This CDR3 region has 14 residues. Germline lookup yields CDR1 MRHNA and CDR2 SNTAGT. CDR3 region: CASSDGGETGELFF. In DNA, the CDR3 is TGTGCCAGCAGTGACGGCGGGGAAACCGGGGAGCTGTTTTTT.

This clonotype appeared a few times. The chain carries TRBV24-1 and TRBJ2-3, with 8 nucleotides matching TRBD1. After removal of 6 bases from V and 2 bases from J, the junction contained 9 bases not matched to a gene. The CDR3 extends over 16 amino acids. Germline CDR1 reads KGHDR; CDR2 reads SFDVKD. The CDR3 coding sequence is TGTGCCACCAGTAACCGACAGGGGATTTACACAGATACGCAGTATTTT. It translates to CATSNRQGIYTDTQYF.

This clonotype was seen only once. The rearrangement links TRBV29-1 to TRBJ2-1; D is uncertain. The CDR3 sequence is 14 residues long. V dropped 4 bases and J dropped 6 bases, with 16 bases sitting between them. CDR1 SQVTM and CDR2 ANQGSEA come from the germline V gene. CDR3 sequence: CSVVGSWVSNEQFF. In DNA form, the CDR3 reads TGCAGCGTTGTGGGGTCCTGGGTGAGCAATGAGCAGTTCTTC.

This clonotype was seen only a few times. Sequence at one end of the junction differs from germline and may be a read error. The chain carries TRBV7-8 and TRBJ1-2; 8 bases fit TRBD1. Germline V lookup: CDR1 SGHVS, CDR2 FQNEAQ. The CDR3 is 11 amino acids. This chain's CDR3 is CASSSDRVKAF. Here the CDR3 DNA reads TGTGCCAGCAGCTCGGACAGGGTGAAGGCCTTC.

The rearrangement joins TRBV6-8 to TRBJ2-2; D is ambiguous. Trimming left V 6 bases short and J 4 bases short, with 12 bases between. This CDR3 is built from 14 residues. The V gene's germline CDR1 is MNHGY and CDR2 SAAAGT. CDR3 amino acids: CASSPPARTGELFF. CDR3 coding DNA: TGTGCCAGCAGCCCACCTGCGCGCACCGGGGAGCTGTTTTTT.

This clonotype was observed a few times. The chain uses TRBV19 and TRBJ2-1; 7 bases map to TRBD1. V gave up 5 bases and J gave up 0 bases; unmatched junction bases: 4. The CDR3 consists of 15 residues. The germline V gene has CDR1 LNHDA and CDR2 SQIVND (reference sequence). CDR3 amino acids: CASSSQGSSYNEQFF. Here the CDR3 DNA reads TGTGCCAGTAGTTCACAGGGGAGCTCCTACAATGAGCAGTTCTTC.

J is TRBJ1-4 and V is TRBV12-3 or TRBV12-4; 7 nucleotides agree with TRBD1. The J segment lost 6 bases and the V segment lost 5 bases, leaving 12 bases of the junction unmatched. The CDR3 extends over 16 amino acids. DNA of the CDR3: TGTGCCAGCAGTCAGATACCTCGACAGGGACATGAAAAACTGTTTTTT. This encodes CASSQIPRQGHEKLFF.

The sample holds a few counts of this clonotype. V is TRBV6-6 and J is TRBJ1-3, with D unclear. V lost 2 bases to trimming and J lost 0 bases, with 11 bases between them. The CDR3 contains 16 residues. CDR1 and CDR2 from the germline V gene are MNHNY and SVGAGI (reference sequence). The CDR3 sequence is CASSYSLGSSGNTIYF. The CDR3 nucleotides read TGTGCCAGCAGTTACAGTCTGGGGAGCTCTGGAAACACCATATATTTT.

The rearrangement links TRBV27 to TRBJ2-7, with TRBD1 matching 7 bases. The CDR3 has 13 amino acids. In germline, CDR1 is MNHEY, CDR2 SMNVEV (reference sequence). With 7 bases clipped from V and 0 bases from J, the junction kept 3 bases outside the gene matches. CDR3 residues: CASKSGGSYEQYF. The CDR3 DNA sequence: TGTGCCAGCAAGTCAGGGGGCTCCTACGAGCAGTACTTC.

This clonotype was recorded many times. The V gene is TRBV7-2, the J gene TRBJ1-1, with 10 bases identical to TRBD1. Looked up from germline, CDR1 is SGHTA and CDR2 is FQGNSA. The V gene end was trimmed by 5 bases and the J gene end by 0 bases; junction bases not matched to a gene: 3. This CDR3 contains 15 residues. Here the CDR3 reads CASSDGTGVNTEAFF. The CDR3 DNA reads as TGTGCCAGCAGCGACGGGACAGGGGTGAACACTGAAGCTTTCTTT.